The source of this T cell receptor (beta chain) is a study of CD8+CD57+ T cells in acquired aplastic anemia. A few counts support this clonotype. What it binds is not known. The template for TCR beta VDJ and CDR3 sequence profiling was genomic DNA. TCRdb re-called the reads through MiXCR, storing one row per CDR3 protein. The sample yields around 430,000 distinct CDR3 sequences, under 40% seen once. The CDR3 extends over 15 amino acids. CDR1 is MNHNS and CDR2 is SASEGT in the germline V gene. V was clipped by 2 bases and J by 0 bases, with 5 bases between them. It was patients with CD8+CD57+ cell expansion by flow cytometry who were chosen for sequencing. The cohort consisted entirely of patients having severe acquired aplastic anemia. Overall study results and limits: There were 25 to 30 CD8+ CDR3 sequences that occurred in both patients and controls.

This rearrangement joins TRBV6-1 to TRBJ1-6; D gene ambiguous. The sequence came from a human donor with aplastic anemia. Sequenced: sorted CD4+, CD8+, or CD8+CD57+ T cells (not recorded which) from PBMCs. The CDR3 spells CASSESSSYNSPLHF. DNA for the CDR3: TGTGCCAGCAGTGAAAGCAGCTCCTATAATTCACCCCTCCACTTT.